This T cell receptor beta chain derives from a study of technical replicates of blood from several donors. The method was immunoSEQ multiplex PCR; TCRdb's version includes in-frame clones alone and lacks a portion of them. The data contain 70,000 or so clones, 95% to 98% of them seen just once; the ten biggest clones take up over 0.2%. The CDR3 is 16 residues long. Germline-derived CDR1 and CDR2 are MGHRA and YSYEKL. Trimming at V came to 3 bases and at J to 2 bases, leaving 7 bases not matched to a gene. This sequence joins TRBV4-1 and TRBJ2-7, with 10 bases identical to TRBD2. The sequence was obtained from a human donor in good health. Material: T cells isolated from PBMCs. As DNA, the CDR3 is TGCGCCAGCAGCCAGCCTAGCGGGAGACGTCCCTACGAGCAGTACTTC. This codes for CASSQPSGRRPYEQYF.